This T cell receptor (beta chain) was identified in a study of regulatory T cells in long-lasting Graves disease. This CDR3 comprises 13 residues. Deletions cut 6 bases from V and 9 bases from J, with 15 bases between. The germline gives CDR1 MNHNS, CDR2 SASEGT. In its sample, this clonotype was seen a few times. The time point: persistent/refractory GD, antithyroid drugs over 5 years with positive TRAb. Extracted RNA from PBMCs served as the source of the TCR library. With iRepertoire HTBI primers and Arm-PCR of CDR3 regions, TCR beta libraries were built. MiXCR, run by TCRdb on the multiplex PCR reads, gives a single entry per CDR3 protein. The sample has around 450,000 distinct CDR3 sequences, under 25% seen once.

The TCR was taken from a female donor with Graves disease. The chain is built from TRBV6-1 and TRBJ2-1, with D possibly TRBD2 on 7 matching bases. The sequencing used peripheral blood mononuclear cells (PBMCs), collected when the disease was refractory, from a patient treated with antithyroid drugs. The CDR3 protein is CASSQGRGSEQFF. CDR3 coding DNA: TGTGCCAGCAGCCAGGGGCGGGGGAGTGAGCAGTTCTTC.